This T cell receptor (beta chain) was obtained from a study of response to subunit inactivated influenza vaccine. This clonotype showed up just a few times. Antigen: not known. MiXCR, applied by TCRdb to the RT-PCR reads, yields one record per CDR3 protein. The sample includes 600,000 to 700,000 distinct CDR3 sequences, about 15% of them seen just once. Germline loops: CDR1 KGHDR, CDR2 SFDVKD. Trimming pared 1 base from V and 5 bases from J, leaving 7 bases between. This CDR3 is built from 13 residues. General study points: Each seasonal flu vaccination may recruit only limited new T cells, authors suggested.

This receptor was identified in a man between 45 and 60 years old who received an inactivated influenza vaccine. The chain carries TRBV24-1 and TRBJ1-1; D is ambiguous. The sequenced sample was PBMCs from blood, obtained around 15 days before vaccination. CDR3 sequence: CATSDFSETEAFF. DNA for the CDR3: TGTGCCACCAGTGATTTCTCGGAGACTGAAGCTTTCTTT.